Listed below are T cell receptor beta chains from one sample, sequenced in a study of CD8 T cells in ankylosing spondylitis. TCRdb ran MiXCR on the 5' RACE reads and lists one entry per CDR3 protein. The sample lists 700,000 to 850,000 distinct CDR3 sequences, 10% to 15% occurring once. The sample consisted of blood, either unsorted or a sorted T cell fraction (not recorded which). The receptor set was obtained from a male donor with ankylosing spondylitis. Both conserved end residues are part of each CDR3. D genes are given only for firm matches. Size tells how often a clone was seen (once, few, many) or the class of an expanded clone, and some rows leave it out.

j_gene	len	v_gene	abundance	d_gene	CDR3aa	CDR3nt
TRBJ1-1	13	TRBV10-1	few	NA	CASSEQGWTEAFF	TGCGCCAGCAGTGAGCAAGGGTGGACTGAAGCTTTCTTT
TRBJ1-2	14	TRBV3-1	many	NA	CASSQDPGLGGYTF	TGTGCCAGCAGCCAAGACCCAGGGCTGGGCGGCTACACCTTC
TRBJ1-5	16	TRBV7-9	few	NA	CASSSDGFRGNQPQHF	TGTGCCAGCAGCTCGGACGGATTTCGAGGCAATCAGCCCCAGCATTTT
TRBJ2-3	13	TRBV5-3	NA	NA	CAIGPVQTDTQYF	TGTGCCATCGGCCCCGTGCAGACAGATACGCAGTATTTT
TRBJ2-1	15	TRBV25-1	many	TRBD2	CASSARGGSYNEQFF	TGTGCCAGCAGTGCCCGGGGGGGGTCCTACAATGAGCAGTTCTTC
TRBJ2-7	16	TRBV20-1	NA	TRBD2	CSARDPRTSDTYEQYF	TGCAGTGCTAGAGACCCGAGGACTAGCGACACCTACGAGCAGTACTTC
TRBJ2-7	17	TRBV5-5	few	TRBD2	CASSLGFRGLAFVEQYF	TGTGCCAGCAGCTTGGGGTTCCGGGGACTAGCGTTTGTTGAGCAGTACTTC
TRBJ2-5	13	TRBV18	few	NA	CASSPPEQETQYF	TGTGCCAGCTCACCGCCCGAACAAGAGACCCAGTACTTC
TRBJ2-5	16	TRBV28	few	NA	CASRPPVRLRQETQYF	TGTGCCAGCAGACCCCCGGTGAGACTTCGGCAAGAGACCCAGTACTTC
TRBJ2-2	16	TRBV9	NA	NA	CASSVRVTSYTGELFF	TGTGCCAGCAGCGTGAGGGTCACTAGCTACACCGGGGAGCTGTTTTTT
TRBJ1-1	12	TRBV29-1	many	NA	CSVGIGGTEAFF	TGCAGCGTCGGGATAGGGGGCACTGAAGCTTTCTTT
TRBJ2-7	15	TRBV28	NA	NA	CASSSRTRRKYEQYF	TGTGCCAGCAGTTCCCGGACAAGGAGGAAATACGAGCAGTACTTC
TRBJ2-5	15	TRBV20-1	many	NA	CSARPRDTRQETQYF	TGCAGTGCTAGACCTCGGGACACCCGCCAAGAGACCCAGTACTTC
TRBJ1-1	13	TRBV5-1	NA	NA	CASTEGINTEAFF	TGCGCCAGCACCGAAGGGATTAACACTGAAGCTTTCTTT
TRBJ2-2	16	TRBV5-1	few	TRBD2	CASRTGLAGNTGELFF	TGCGCCAGCAGGACTGGCCTAGCGGGAAACACCGGGGAGCTGTTTTTT
TRBJ1-2	15	TRBV19	few	TRBD1	CASRNPDRGIYGYTF	TGTGCCAGTAGGAACCCGGACAGGGGAATCTATGGCTACACCTTC
TRBJ1-6	14	TRBV15	NA	NA	CATSRDRTRSALHF	TGTGCCACCAGCAGAGATCGGACCCGCAGCGCCCTCCACTTT
TRBJ2-4	12	TRBV12-3/TRBV12-4	many	NA	CASSFRKNIQYF	TGTGCCAGCAGTTTTAGAAAAAACATTCAGTACTTC
TRBJ2-1	15	TRBV7-9	NA	TRBD2	CASSAGRGAYNEQFF	TGTGCCAGCAGCGCCGGGAGGGGTGCCTACAATGAGCAGTTCTTC
TRBJ2-7	15	TRBV5-6	few	TRBD1	CASSQWTGGGYEQYF	TGTGCCAGCAGCCAGTGGACAGGGGGAGGCTACGAGCAGTACTTC
TRBJ2-7	14	TRBV18	NA	TRBD2	CASSPRPSGNEQYF	TGTGCCAGCTCACCAAGGCCTAGCGGTAACGAGCAGTACTTC
TRBJ1-2	13	TRBV18	NA	NA	CASSPTEIYGYTF	TGTGCCAGCTCACCTACCGAGATCTATGGCTACACCTTC
TRBJ1-2	14	TRBV6-2/TRBV6-3	few	NA	CASRKRTANYGYTF	TGTGCCAGCAGAAAAAGGACAGCTAACTATGGCTACACCTTC
TRBJ2-6	15	TRBV20-1	few	NA	CSAPVPSSGANVLTF	TGCAGTGCTCCCGTTCCCAGCTCTGGGGCCAACGTCCTGACTTTC
TRBJ1-3	14	TRBV9	once	NA	CASSRVVSGNTIYF	TGTGCCAGCAGCAGGGTGGTCTCTGGAAACACCATATATTTT
TRBJ2-3	15	TRBV4-2	NA	NA	CASSRERVSTDTQYF	TGTGCCAGCAGCCGAGAGAGGGTCAGCACAGATACGCAGTATTTT
TRBJ1-4	15	TRBV15	NA	NA	CATSRQTATNEKLFF	TGTGCCACCAGCAGACAGACTGCAACTAATGAAAAACTGTTTTTT
TRBJ1-2	17	TRBV24-1	many	TRBD1	CATSDPYRTGGEAGYTF	TGTGCCACCAGTGATCCATATCGGACAGGGGGCGAGGCAGGCTACACCTTC
TRBJ1-2	15	TRBV7-2	few	NA	CASSKRREANYGYTF	TGTGCCAGCAGCAAAAGGAGGGAGGCGAACTATGGCTACACCTTC
TRBJ1-1	15	TRBV12-3/TRBV12-4	NA	NA	CASSFDSFMNTEAFF	TGTGCCAGCAGTTTCGACAGTTTCATGAACACTGAAGCTTTCTTT
TRBJ2-1	12	TRBV18	few	NA	CASSLDRSEQFF	TGTGCCAGCTCATTAGACAGAAGCGAGCAGTTCTTC
TRBJ1-4	16	TRBV7-2	few	TRBD1	CASSLTYRGDDEKLFF	TGTGCCAGCAGCTTAACATACAGGGGCGATGATGAAAAACTGTTTTTT
TRBJ1-2	15	TRBV5-1	few	NA	CASSYSTGTQYGYTF	TGCGCCAGCAGCTATTCTACCGGGACACAGTATGGCTACACCTTC
TRBJ2-3	16	TRBV27	NA	TRBD1	CASSFPGTGKTDTQYF	TGTGCCAGCAGTTTCCCCGGGACAGGGAAAACAGATACGCAGTATTTT
TRBJ2-3	13	TRBV4-3	NA	NA	CASSHTVPDTQYF	TGCGCCAGCAGCCATACAGTCCCAGATACGCAGTATTTT
TRBJ2-5	16	TRBV7-9	NA	TRBD2	CASSPRLAGEQETQYF	TGTGCCAGCAGCCCTCGACTAGCGGGAGAACAAGAGACCCAGTACTTC
TRBJ2-1	14	TRBV29-1	many	NA	CSVAPYGDYNEQFF	TGCAGCGTAGCCCCCTACGGGGACTACAATGAGCAGTTCTTC
TRBJ1-1	14	TRBV7-2	NA	TRBD1	CASSLGWTGAEAFF	TGTGCCAGCAGCTTAGGGTGGACAGGGGCTGAAGCTTTCTTT
TRBJ1-5	15	TRBV19	many	NA	CASSPGRTYTQPQHF	TGTGCCAGTAGTCCAGGGAGAACCTACACGCAGCCCCAGCATTTT
TRBJ2-7	14	TRBV7-6	NA	NA	CASSLVSEPYEQYF	TGTGCCAGCAGCTTAGTGAGTGAGCCCTACGAGCAGTACTTC
TRBJ2-3	13	TRBV5-1	NA	NA	CAGSWGGPDTQYF	TGCGCCGGCAGCTGGGGGGGCCCAGATACGCAGTATTTT
TRBJ2-7	15	TRBV5-1	NA	NA	CASSLGSTGTYEQYF	TGCGCCAGCAGCTTGGGGTCTACGGGAACCTACGAGCAGTACTTC
TRBJ2-3	18	TRBV18	NA	TRBD2	CASSPRGLAGGSTDTQYF	TGTGCCAGCTCACCACGGGGACTAGCGGGGGGCAGCACAGATACGCAGTATTTT
TRBJ2-3	15	TRBV6-2/TRBV6-3	few	NA	CASSSRLTGRDTQYF	TGTGCCAGCAGTTCCCGCCTGACAGGCAGGGATACGCAGTATTTT
TRBJ2-1	14	TRBV6-2/TRBV6-3	few	NA	CASRRYSSYNEQFF	TGTGCCAGCAGACGGTACAGCTCCTACAATGAGCAGTTCTTC
TRBJ2-4	13	TRBV30	few	NA	CAWSEGLKNIQYF	TGTGCCTGGAGTGAGGGTCTCAAAAACATTCAGTACTTC
TRBJ2-7	12	TRBV4-2	NA	NA	CASSQEFHEQYF	TGTGCCAGCAGCCAAGAGTTTCACGAGCAGTACTTC
TRBJ1-1	13	TRBV12-3/TRBV12-4	many	NA	CASSLELGTEAFF	TGTGCCAGCAGTTTAGAATTGGGCACTGAAGCTTTCTTT
TRBJ2-5	12	TRBV29-1	few	NA	CSVAVIQETQYF	TGCAGCGTTGCGGTCATACAGGAGACCCAGTACTTC
TRBJ2-2	17	TRBV5-1	NA	TRBD2	CASSLAGLAGATGELFF	TGCGCCAGCAGCTTGGCGGGACTAGCGGGCGCCACCGGGGAGCTGTTTTTT
TRBJ2-7	17	TRBV11-2	NA	NA	CASSHTRGNRSFYEQYF	TGTGCCAGCAGCCACACAAGGGGGAATAGATCCTTCTACGAGCAGTACTTC
TRBJ1-1	15	TRBV2	NA	NA	CASSGYPSKNTEAFF	TGTGCCAGCAGTGGATACCCTTCCAAGAACACTGAAGCTTTCTTT
TRBJ2-2	15	TRBV5-5	few	NA	CASSLGVRHTGELFF	TGTGCCAGCAGCTTGGGTGTAAGGCACACCGGGGAGCTGTTTTTT
TRBJ1-5	16	TRBV7-2	few	NA	CASSLALLEGRQPQHF	TGTGCCAGCAGCTTAGCGCTACTCGAGGGTAGACAGCCCCAGCATTTT
TRBJ2-5	13	TRBV7-2	NA	NA	CASSPVAGETQYF	TGTGCCAGCAGCCCGGTCGCGGGAGAGACCCAGTACTTC
TRBJ2-7	13	TRBV28	NA	NA	CASSGSPPGEQYF	TGTGCCAGCAGTGGAAGTCCTCCGGGGGAGCAGTACTTC
TRBJ2-7	15	TRBV20-1	few	TRBD2	CSARMGLAGLDEQYF	TGCAGTGCTAGAATGGGACTAGCGGGACTCGACGAGCAGTACTTC
TRBJ2-3	16	TRBV20-1	NA	TRBD1	CCARGGDRGFTDTQYF	TGCTGTGCTAGAGGGGGTGACAGGGGGTTCACAGATACGCAGTATTTT